This T cell receptor (beta chain) was sequenced for a study of T cell clones after liver transplantation. Study details: In this trial, immunosuppression withdrawal was attempted within 2 years of liver transplant. TCRbeta sequencing after a pre-transplant mixed lymphocyte reaction identified graft-donor-reactive clones, later tracked in post-transplant blood. Draws occurred before transplant, before withdrawal, and after complete or failed withdrawal.

In regard to this clone: Its target is not known.

This CDR3 is 11 amino acids long. The V gene's germline CDR1 is SGHDT and CDR2 YYEEEE. Trimming removed 6 bases from V and 7 bases from J, with 8 bases in between. Broader study findings: Small, mixed patient groups and varying post-transplant times limit these conclusions.

Sequenced by immunoSEQ multiplex PCR; TCRdb stores in-frame clones only, minus some. The sample lists around 110,000 clones; 75% to 95% were seen once. The sequencing here drew on CD4+ T cells from blood, taken 12 months after liver transplant. This receptor was obtained from a human patient who received a liver transplant. The T cells may come from the graft donor. This rearrangement joins TRBV5-6 to TRBJ2-1; D is ambiguous. The CDR3 is CASNGYNEQFF. Written as DNA, the CDR3 is TGTGCCAGCAACGGGTATAATGAGCAGTTCTTC.